Detailed here is one TCR beta chain. These data are taken from a study of T-cell reconstitution after alpha-beta-depleted transplantation in children. Molecular barcoding with unique molecular identifiers was used for the TCRbeta library. Using its own MiXCR run on the PCR reads, TCRdb lists one record per CDR3 protein. This sample yields a few hundred thousand distinct CDR3 sequences, of which under 15% are seen a single time; 5% to 6% belongs to the top ten. V was pared by 2 bases and J by 5 bases, with 12 bases between. This CDR3 is built from 15 residues. CDR1 is LGHDT and CDR2 is YNNKEL in the germline V gene (reference sequence).

This TCR was recovered from a human donor who donated a stem cell graft to a child with combined immunodeficiency. This sample comprised PBMCs from the stem cell graft donor, obtained from the stem cell graft. V is TRBV3-1 and J is TRBJ2-2, with D perhaps matching TRBD2 (6 bases). The CDR3 here is CASSQMAGRTGELFF. Written as DNA, the CDR3 is TGTGCCAGCAGCCAAATGGCGGGAAGGACCGGGGAGCTGTTTTTT. Complete variable domain (other parts from reference TRBV3-1 and TRBJ2-2): DTAVSQTPKYLVTQMGNDKSIKCEQNLGHDTMYWYKQDSKKFLKIMFSYNNKELIINETVPNRFSPKSPDKAHLNLHINSLELGDSAVYFCASSQMAGRTGELFFGEGSRLTVL.